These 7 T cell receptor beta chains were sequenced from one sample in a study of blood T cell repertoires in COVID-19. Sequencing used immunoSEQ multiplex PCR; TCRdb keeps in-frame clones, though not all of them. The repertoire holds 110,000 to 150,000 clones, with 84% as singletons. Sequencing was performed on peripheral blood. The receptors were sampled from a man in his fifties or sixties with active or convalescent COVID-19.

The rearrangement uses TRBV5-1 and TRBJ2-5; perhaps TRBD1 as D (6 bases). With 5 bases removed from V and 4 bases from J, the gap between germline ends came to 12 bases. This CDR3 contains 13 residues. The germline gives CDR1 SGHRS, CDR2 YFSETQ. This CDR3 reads CASSRDIAETQYF. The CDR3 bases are TGCGCCAGCAGTAGGGACATCGCAGAGACCCAGTACTTC.

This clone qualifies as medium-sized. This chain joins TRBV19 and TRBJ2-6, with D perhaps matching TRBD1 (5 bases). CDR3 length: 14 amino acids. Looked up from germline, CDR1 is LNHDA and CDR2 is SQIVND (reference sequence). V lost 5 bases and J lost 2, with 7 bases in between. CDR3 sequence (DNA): TGTGCCAGTAGTTGGGGCGCTGGGGCCAACGTCCTGACTTTC. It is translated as CASSWGAGANVLTF.

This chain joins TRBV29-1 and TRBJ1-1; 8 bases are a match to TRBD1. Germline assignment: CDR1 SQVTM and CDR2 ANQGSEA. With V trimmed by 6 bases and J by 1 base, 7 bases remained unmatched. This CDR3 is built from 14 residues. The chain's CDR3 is CSVRPGTGNTEAFF. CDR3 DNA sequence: TGCAGCGTGCGTCCCGGGACAGGGAACACTGAAGCTTTCTTT. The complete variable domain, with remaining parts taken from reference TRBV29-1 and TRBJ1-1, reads SAVISQKPSRDICQRGTSLTIQCQVDSQVTMMFWYRQQPGQSLTLIATANQGSEATYESGFVIDKFPISRPNLTFSTLTVSNMSPEDSSIYLCSVRPGTGNTEAFFGQGTRLTVV.

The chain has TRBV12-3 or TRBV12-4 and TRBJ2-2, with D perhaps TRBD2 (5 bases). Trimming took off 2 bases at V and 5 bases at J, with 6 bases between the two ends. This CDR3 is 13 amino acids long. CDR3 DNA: TGTGCCAGCAGTTTACGGGATACCGGGGAGCTGTTTTTT. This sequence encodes CASSLRDTGELFF.

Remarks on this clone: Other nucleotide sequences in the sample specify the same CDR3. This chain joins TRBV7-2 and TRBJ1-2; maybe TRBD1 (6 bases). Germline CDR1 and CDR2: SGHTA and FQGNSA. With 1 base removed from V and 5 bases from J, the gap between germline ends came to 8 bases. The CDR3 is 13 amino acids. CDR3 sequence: CASSLVQGYGYTF. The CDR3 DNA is TGTGCCAGCAGCTTAGTGCAGGGGTATGGCTACACCTTC.

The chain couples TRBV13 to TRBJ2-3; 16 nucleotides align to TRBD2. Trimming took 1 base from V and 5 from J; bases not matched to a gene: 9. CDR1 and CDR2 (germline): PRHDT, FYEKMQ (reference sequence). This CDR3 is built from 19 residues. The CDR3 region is CASSLAPGTSGGARDTQYF. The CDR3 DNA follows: TGTGCCAGCAGCTTAGCCCCCGGGACTAGCGGGGGGGCAAGAGATACGCAGTATTTT.

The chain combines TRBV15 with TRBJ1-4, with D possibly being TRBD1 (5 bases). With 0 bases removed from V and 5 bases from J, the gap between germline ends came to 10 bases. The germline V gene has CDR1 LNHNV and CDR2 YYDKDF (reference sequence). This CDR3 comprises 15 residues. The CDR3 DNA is TGTGCCACCAGCAGAGAAACAGGTGGGAATGAAAAACTGTTTTTT. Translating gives CATSRETGGNEKLFF.